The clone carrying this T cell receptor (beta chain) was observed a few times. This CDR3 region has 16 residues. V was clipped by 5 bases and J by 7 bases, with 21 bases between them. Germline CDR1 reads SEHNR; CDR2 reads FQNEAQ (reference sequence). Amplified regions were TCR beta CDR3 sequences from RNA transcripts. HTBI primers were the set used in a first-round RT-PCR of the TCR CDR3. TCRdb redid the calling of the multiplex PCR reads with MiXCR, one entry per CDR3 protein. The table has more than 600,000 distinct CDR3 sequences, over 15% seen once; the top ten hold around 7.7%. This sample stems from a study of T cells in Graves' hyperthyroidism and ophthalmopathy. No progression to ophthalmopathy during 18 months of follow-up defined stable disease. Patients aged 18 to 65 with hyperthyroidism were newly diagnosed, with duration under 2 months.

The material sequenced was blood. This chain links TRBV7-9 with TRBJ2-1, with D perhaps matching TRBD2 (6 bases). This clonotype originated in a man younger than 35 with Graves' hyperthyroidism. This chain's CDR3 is CASSRTPEGPINEQFF. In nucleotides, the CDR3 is TGTGCCAGCAGCCGTACACCGGAGGGCCCTATAAATGAGCAGTTCTTC.